The subject of this entry is one TCR beta chain. Its antigen is as yet unknown. The entry originates in a study of T cells in Graves' hyperthyroidism and ophthalmopathy. Study results and limitations: Among clonotypes expanded in thyroid above 0.001, most were also found in blood. Before onset, ophthalmopathy was predicted by the model a median 6.5 months earlier.

Those patients with uncontrolled infection, other autoimmune disease, pregnancy or lactation were excluded. Germline V gene sequence: CDR1 ENHRY, CDR2 SYGVKD. V dropped 7 bases and J dropped 1 base, with 8 bases sitting between them. The CDR3 length is 14 residues. Amplification of TCR beta CDR3 regions used RNA as the template. Researchers ran a first-round RT-PCR on the TCR CDR3 using the HTBI primer set. TCRdb redid the calling of the multiplex PCR reads with MiXCR, one entry per CDR3 protein. The table includes 450,000 to 700,000 distinct CDR3 sequences, 46% detected once. Sequenced material: peripheral blood or thyroid tissue (not recorded which). The chain employs TRBV10-3 and TRBJ2-6; tentatively, D is TRBD1 (5 bases). This receptor was obtained from an adult woman with Graves' disease, either hyperthyroidism or ophthalmopathy (not recorded which). CDR3 loop: CAIKQGSGANVLTF. The CDR3 nucleotides read TGTGCCATCAAGCAGGGATCTGGGGCCAACGTCCTGACTTTC.